A selection of T cell receptor beta chains follows, all from one sample in a study of OX40 agonist ivuxolimab in advanced cancers. The method was immunoSEQ multiplex PCR; TCRdb's version includes in-frame clones alone and lacks a portion of them. The sample comprises about 59,000 clones, 87% of which are singletons, and approximately 4.8% rests with the top ten. This specimen consisted of CD4+ or CD8+ T cells sorted from blood, obtained in a trial of the OX40 agonist ivuxolimab. Receptor source: an adult with an advanced solid tumor such as melanoma, head and neck, liver or kidney cancer. Each CDR3 is given with its conserved first and last residue. D genes are given only for firm matches. The listing skips clone size in some rows; elsewhere it reads once, few, many or a size class.

cdr3_nt cdr3_aa clone_size d_call v_call cdr3_length j_call
TGTGCCAGCAGTGAATTTGGGTCAAATTCAGATACGCAGTATTTT CASSEFGSNSDTQYF . . TRBV2 15 TRBJ2-3
TGTGCCATCAGTGAGTCGGACAGTAGTCAAAAACTGTTTTTT CAISESDSSQKLFF . . TRBV6-5 14 TRBJ1-4
TGTGCCAGCAGTGCGACAGCTTGGGGAGGAGCTTTCTTT CASSATAWGGAFF . . TRBV6-5 13 TRBJ1-1
TGTGCCAGCAGCGTAGGTCATGCGGATACGCAGTATTTT CASSVGHADTQYF . . TRBV9 13 TRBJ2-3
TGCGCCAGCAGCCAAGTTCCGGGACGCGGAAGGGTAGATACGCAGTATTTT CASSQVPGRGRVDTQYF . . TRBV4-1 17 TRBJ2-3
TGTGCCAGCAGCCAAGCTCCGGGAGTTGGCTACGAGCAGTACTTC CASSQAPGVGYEQYF . . TRBV4-2 15 TRBJ2-7
TGTGCCAGCAGCAACACCGAGAATGAGCAGTTCTTC CASSNTENEQFF once . TRBV5-4 12 TRBJ2-1
TGTGCCAGCAGTCTAGAGGGCGGGAGCACAGATACGCAGTATTTT CASSLEGGSTDTQYF . . TRBV6-4 15 TRBJ2-3
TGTGCCATCAGTGATAAGGTTAACTATGGCTACACCTTC CAISDKVNYGYTF few . TRBV10-3 13 TRBJ1-2
TGTGCCAGCAGCTTGCGACGGACCTACGAGCAGTACTTC CASSLRRTYEQYF . . TRBV5-8 13 TRBJ2-7
TGTGCCAGCAGCCCTGGGACTACCCAAGAGACCCAGTACTTC CASSPGTTQETQYF . TRBD2 TRBV9 14 TRBJ2-5
TGTGCCAGCAGTCCCTCCTACAGGGCCCCCGAAAAACTGTTTTTT CASSPSYRAPEKLFF . . TRBV27 15 TRBJ1-4
. CASILGIAGPADGELFF . . TRBV2 17 TRBJ2-2
TGTGCCAGCAGCTTGTCGGGAGAGCAGTACTTC CASSLSGEQYF few . TRBV5-6 11 TRBJ2-7
TGTGCCACCAGCAGAGATCGGCTAGCTGAAGAGACCCAGTACTTC CATSRDRLAEETQYF . . TRBV15 15 TRBJ2-5
TGTGCCTGCCGGGACAGGGGGTACTCTGGAAACACCATATATTTT CACRDRGYSGNTIYF . TRBD1 TRBV2 15 TRBJ1-3
TGTGCCAGCAGCTTAGAGGGGCCGAACACTGAAGCTTTCTTT CASSLEGPNTEAFF . . TRBV7-9 14 TRBJ1-1
TGTGCCATCAGTGAGTCTCCCCAGACCCGCACTCAGTTCTTC CAISESPQTRTQFF . . TRBV10-3 14 TRBJ2-1
TGTGCCAGCTCACCACGCCCCGGCAGAGATACGCAGTATTTT CASSPRPGRDTQYF . . TRBV18 14 TRBJ2-3
TGTGCCAGCATAATGAGCGGGAGCTCCTACAATGAGCAGTTCTTC CASIMSGSSYNEQFF . TRBD2 TRBV28 15 TRBJ2-1
TGTGCCAGCAGCCCAGGACGGTCAACTAATGAAAAACTGTTTTTT CASSPGRSTNEKLFF . . TRBV5-4 15 TRBJ1-4
TGTGCCAGCAGTTGGGACAGAACCTATGGCTACACCTTC CASSWDRTYGYTF . TRBD1 TRBV6-5 13 TRBJ1-2
TGTGCCAGCAGCTTAGCGGCCAGCGGGGGTGGCCTCTCCTACGAGCAGTACTTC CASSLAASGGGLSYEQYF . TRBD2 TRBV11-2 18 TRBJ2-7
TGTGCCAGCAGCCAAGATCGCCCGGGAAAGAGTAGGATGAACACTGAAGCTTTCTTT CASSQDRPGKSRMNTEAFF once . TRBV14 19 TRBJ1-1
TGTGCCAGCAGTGATCCCCTGGGGGAGCAGTACTTC CASSDPLGEQYF . . TRBV6-5 12 TRBJ2-7
TGTGCCTGGAGTCAACCCAGATATAATTCACCCCTCCACTTT CAWSQPRYNSPLHF . . TRBV30 14 TRBJ1-6
TGTGCCAGCATAGTAGGGGTGAACACTGAAGCTTTCTTT CASIVGVNTEAFF once . TRBV6-5 13 TRBJ1-1
TGCGCCAGCAGCTTGAACCCACATGGCTCGCGGGGGGAGACCCAGTACTTC CASSLNPHGSRGETQYF . TRBD2 TRBV5-1 17 TRBJ2-5